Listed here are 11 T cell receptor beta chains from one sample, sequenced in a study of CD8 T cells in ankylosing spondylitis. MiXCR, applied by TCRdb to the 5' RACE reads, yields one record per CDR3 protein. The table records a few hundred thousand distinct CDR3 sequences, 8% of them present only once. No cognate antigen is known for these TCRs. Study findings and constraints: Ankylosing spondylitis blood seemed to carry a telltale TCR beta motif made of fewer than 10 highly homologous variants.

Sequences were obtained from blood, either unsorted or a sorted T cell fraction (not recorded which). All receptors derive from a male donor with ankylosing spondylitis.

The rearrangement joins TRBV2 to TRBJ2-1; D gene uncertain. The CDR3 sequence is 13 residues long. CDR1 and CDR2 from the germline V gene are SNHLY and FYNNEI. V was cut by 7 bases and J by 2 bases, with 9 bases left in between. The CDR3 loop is CASTWWTYNEQFF. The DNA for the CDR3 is TGTGCCAGCACATGGTGGACCTACAATGAGCAGTTCTTC. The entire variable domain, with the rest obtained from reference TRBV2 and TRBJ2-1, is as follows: EPEVTQTPSHQVTQMGQEVILRCVPISNHLYFYWYRQILGQKVEFLVSFYNNEISEKSEIFDDQFSVERPDGSNFTLKIRSTKLEDSAMYFCASTWWTYNEQFFGPGTRLTVL.

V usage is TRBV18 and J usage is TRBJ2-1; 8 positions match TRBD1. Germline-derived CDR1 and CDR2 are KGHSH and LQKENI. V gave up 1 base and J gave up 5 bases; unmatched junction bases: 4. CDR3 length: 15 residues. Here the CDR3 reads CASSPRGTGHNEQFF. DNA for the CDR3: TGTGCCAGCTCACCACGGGGGACAGGTCACAATGAGCAGTTCTTC.

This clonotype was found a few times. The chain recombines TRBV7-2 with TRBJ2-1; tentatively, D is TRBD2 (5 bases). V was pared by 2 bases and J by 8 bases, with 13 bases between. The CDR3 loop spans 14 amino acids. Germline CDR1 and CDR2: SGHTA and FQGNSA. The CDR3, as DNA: TGTGCCAGCAGCTTACGGCCCGCCGGGGATGAGCAGTTCTTC. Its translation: CASSLRPAGDEQFF.

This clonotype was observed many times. The DNA for the CDR3 is TGTGCCAGCAGTTCGGGACTAGTAAAGTTCTTC. It translates to CASSSGLVKFF. The genes are TRBV28 and TRBJ2-1, with 8 nucleotides matching TRBD2. The germline V gene has CDR1 MDHEN and CDR2 SYDVKM. Trimming at V came to 4 bases and at J to 14 bases, leaving 4 bases not matched to a gene. This CDR3 contains 11 residues.

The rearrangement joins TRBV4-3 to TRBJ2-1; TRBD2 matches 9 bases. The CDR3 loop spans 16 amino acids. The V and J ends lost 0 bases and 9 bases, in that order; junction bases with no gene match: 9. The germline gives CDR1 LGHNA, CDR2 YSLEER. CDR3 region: CASSQDWLAGSLEQFF. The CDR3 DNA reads TGCGCCAGCAGCCAAGATTGGCTAGCGGGATCGCTTGAGCAGTTCTTC.

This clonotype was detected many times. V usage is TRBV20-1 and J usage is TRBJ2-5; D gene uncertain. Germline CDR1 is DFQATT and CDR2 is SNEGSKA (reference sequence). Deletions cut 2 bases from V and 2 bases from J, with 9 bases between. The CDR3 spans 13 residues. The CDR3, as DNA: TGCAGTGCTAGAAGCACACATCAAGAGACCCAGTACTTC. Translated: CSARSTHQETQYF.

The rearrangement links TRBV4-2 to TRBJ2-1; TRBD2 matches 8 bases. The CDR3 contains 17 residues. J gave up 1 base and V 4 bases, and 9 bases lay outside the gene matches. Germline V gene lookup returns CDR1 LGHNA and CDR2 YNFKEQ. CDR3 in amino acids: CASSLRQSGSSYNEQFF. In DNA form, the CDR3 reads TGTGCCAGCAGCCTCCGGCAGAGCGGGAGTTCCTACAATGAGCAGTTCTTC.

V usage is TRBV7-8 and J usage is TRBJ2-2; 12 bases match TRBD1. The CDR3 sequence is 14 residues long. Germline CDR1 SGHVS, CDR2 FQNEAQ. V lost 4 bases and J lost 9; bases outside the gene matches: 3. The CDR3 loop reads CASSWDRGQWELFF. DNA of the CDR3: TGTGCCAGCAGCTGGGACAGGGGGCAGTGGGAGCTGTTTTTT.

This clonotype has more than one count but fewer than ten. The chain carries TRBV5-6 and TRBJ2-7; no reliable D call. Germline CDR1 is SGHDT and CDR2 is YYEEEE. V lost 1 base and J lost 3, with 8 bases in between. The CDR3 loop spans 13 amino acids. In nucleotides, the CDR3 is TGTGCCAGCAGCTTGACCTGGGACTACGAGCAGTACTTC. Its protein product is CASSLTWDYEQYF.

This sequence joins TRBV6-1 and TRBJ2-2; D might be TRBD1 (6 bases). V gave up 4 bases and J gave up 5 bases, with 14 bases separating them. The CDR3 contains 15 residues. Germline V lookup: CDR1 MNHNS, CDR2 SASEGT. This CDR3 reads CASSADRRGTGELFF. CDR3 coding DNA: TGTGCCAGCAGTGCCGACAGGAGAGGGACCGGGGAGCTGTTTTTT.

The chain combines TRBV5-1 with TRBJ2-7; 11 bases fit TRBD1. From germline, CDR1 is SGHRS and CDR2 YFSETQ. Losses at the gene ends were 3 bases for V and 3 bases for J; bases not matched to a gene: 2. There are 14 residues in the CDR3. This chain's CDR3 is CASSWDRGNYEQYF. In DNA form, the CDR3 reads TGCGCCAGCAGCTGGGACAGGGGGAACTACGAGCAGTACTTC.